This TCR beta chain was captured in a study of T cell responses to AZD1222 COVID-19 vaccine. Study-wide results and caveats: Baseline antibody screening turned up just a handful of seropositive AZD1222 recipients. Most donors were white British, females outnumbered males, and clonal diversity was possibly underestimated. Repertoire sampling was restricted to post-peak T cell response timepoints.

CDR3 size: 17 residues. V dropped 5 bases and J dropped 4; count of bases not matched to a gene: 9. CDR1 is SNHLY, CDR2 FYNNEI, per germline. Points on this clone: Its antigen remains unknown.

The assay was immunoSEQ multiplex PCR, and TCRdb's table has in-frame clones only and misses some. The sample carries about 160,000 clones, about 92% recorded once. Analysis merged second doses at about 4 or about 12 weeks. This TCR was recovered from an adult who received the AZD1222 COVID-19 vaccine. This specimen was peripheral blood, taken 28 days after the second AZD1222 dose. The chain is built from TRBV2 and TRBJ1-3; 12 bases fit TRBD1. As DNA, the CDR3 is TGTGCCAGCAGTAGTTTTTACGGGACAGGGGGCGGAAACACCATATATTTT. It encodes CASSSFYGTGGGNTIYF.